A single sample gave rise to the 32 T cell receptor delta chains below, sequenced in a study of gamma-delta chains in newborns, infants, children (dated by TCRdb to 2018 to 2020). The reads were generated on an Illumina MiSeq. TCRdb called clones from the public reads with CATT, and repeated DNA sequences were later combined into one row. The sample has fewer than 8,500 delta-chain clones on record, approximately 1.5% of them singletons. The ten biggest clones cover 7% to 10% of the sample. The sample comprised blood. The receptor set was obtained from a child who was a newborn, infant or young child, either healthy, febrile or measles-vaccinated (not recorded which).

This clone was counted only a few times. V is TRDV3 and J is TRDJ1, with D perhaps assigned TRDD2 or TRDD3 (6 bases each). The germline CDR1 and CDR2 sequences are TVYSNPD and GDNSRS (reference sequence). With 4 bases removed from V and 0 bases from J, the gap between germline ends came to 30 bases. The CDR3 totals 19 residues. The CDR3 loop reads CASGLPSSGIFGHTDKLIF. As DNA, the CDR3 is TGTGCCTCCGGCCTTCCCTCCTCGGGGATTTTTGGCCACACCGATAAACTCATCTTT. The variable domain in full, with the rest retrieved from reference TRDV3 and TRDJ1, is CDKVTQSSPDQTVASGSEVVLLCTYDTVYSNPDLFWYRIRPDYSFQFVFYGDNSRSEGADFTQGRFSVKHILTQKAFHLVISPVRTEDSATYYCASGLPSSGIFGHTDKLIFGKGTRVTVEP.

There are a few counts of this clone. The TCRdb protein fails to match the DNA translation at residue 8; the protein reported here was translated from the DNA. The V and J genes are TRDV1 and TRDJ1; D is unclear. The germline CDR1 and CDR2 sequences are TSWWSYY and QGS. This CDR3 contains 19 residues. V dropped 3 bases and J dropped 3 bases, with 26 bases sitting between them. CDR3 bases: TGTGCTCTTGGGGACGATGTTAGAGTACCCACCGCCTCGGCCGATAAACTCATCTTT. This codes for CALGDDVRVPTASADKLIF.

This clone appeared a few times. An end of the junction differs from the germline gene, which may be a read error. This same CDR3 is encoded by further DNA sequences in the sample. The chain carries TRDV1 and TRDJ1; 10 bases agree with TRDD3. Germline CDR1 TSWWSYY, CDR2 QGS. This CDR3 region has 17 residues. The CDR3 protein is CALGEPQVGDTGDKLIF. The CDR3 DNA sequence: TGTGCTCTTGGGGAACCACAAGTGGGGGATACTGGCGATAAGCTCATCTTT.

Concerning this clone itself: A much larger clone lies one base from this, so it may be a read error. The chain combines TRDV2 with TRDJ3; 10 bases agree with TRDD3. The CDR3 covers 21 residues. Germline V gene data show CDR1 as GEAIGNYY and CDR2 as EKD. The CDR3 coding sequence is TGTGCCTGTGACCCTAGACTTGTACTGGGGGATGTCTCCCGGGACACCCGACAGATGTTTTTC. Encoded protein: CACDPRLVLGDVSRDTRQMFF.

About this clone: The protein given by TCRdb reflects a much larger clone and differs at residue 17 from this DNA's translation, likely from a read error; the protein shown is the DNA's translation. The chain couples TRDV2 to TRDJ3, with 9 bases fitting TRDD3. This CDR3 is 20 amino acids long. Germline assignment: CDR1 GEAIGNYY and CDR2 EKD. The CDR3 nucleotides read TGTGCCTGTGACACCGTCCTACTGGGGGACCACGTTTGGGACACCCGACGGATGTTTTTC. This translates into CACDTVLLGDHVWDTRRMFF.

With respect to this clone: Distinct nucleotide sequences in the sample also encode this CDR3. The J gene is TRDJ1, the V gene TRDV1; a weak D match, TRDD3 (6 bases). The V end was cut by 5 bases, the J end by 0 bases, with 16 bases between. Germline-derived CDR1 and CDR2 are TSWWSYY and QGS. There are 16 residues in the CDR3. The CDR3, as DNA: TGTGCTCTTGGGCCTCGGGTGGGGGCTTACACCGATAAACTCATCTTT. Translating it yields CALGPRVGAYTDKLIF.

Comment on this clone: The protein in TCRdb stems from a much larger clone and differs at residue 4 from this DNA's translation, likely a read error; here the protein is translated from the DNA. The gene calls are TRDV2 and TRDJ3, with D maybe TRDD3 (6 bases). This CDR3 contains 18 residues. Germline CDR1 and CDR2: GEAIGNYY and EKD. In nucleotides, the CDR3 is TGTGCCTGTGGCACCGGGGATGCTCGTTCCTGGGACACCCGACAGATGTTTTTC. Protein sequence: CACGTGDARSWDTRQMFF.

The sample holds a few counts of this clone. The TCRdb protein, from a much larger clone, departs from this DNA's translation at residue 12, likely by read error; the protein shown derives from the DNA. V usage is TRDV2 and J usage is TRDJ3; the match to TRDD3 covers 10 bases. CDR1 and CDR2 from the germline V gene are GEAIGNYY and EKD. The CDR3 contains 20 residues. V lost 0 bases, J lost 2 bases, and 9 bases stayed unmatched. CDR3 coding DNA: TGTGCCTGTGACACCGTACTGGGGGATCGATCCCCCTGGGACACCCGACAGATGTTTTTC. Encoded protein: CACDTVLGDRSPWDTRQMFF.

This clone turned up a few times. This chain joins TRDV1 and TRDJ1, with 8 positions matching TRDD3. J gave up 1 base and V 5 bases, and 18 bases lay outside the gene matches. Germline lookup yields CDR1 TSWWSYY and CDR2 QGS. The CDR3 length is 19 residues. The CDR3 reads CALGTGRLGDPQGTDKLIF. The CDR3 DNA reads as TGTGCTCTTGGGACGGGGAGGCTGGGGGACCCCCAGGGCACCGATAAACTCATCTTT.

By sample share, this clone is medium-sized. V usage is TRDV1 and J usage is TRDJ1; 11 nucleotides line up with TRDD3. CDR3 length: 17 amino acids. V dropped 3 bases and J dropped 9; count of bases not matched to a gene: 15. The germline V gene encodes CDR1 TSWWSYY and CDR2 QGS. The CDR3 loop is CALGDSFPVLGDKELIF. Written as DNA, the CDR3 is TGTGCTCTTGGGGACTCATTCCCCGTACTGGGGGATAAAGAACTCATCTTT.

Comments on this clone: TCRdb's listed protein matches a much larger clone and diverges from this DNA's translation at residue 13, likely through a read error; the protein shown comes from the DNA. The chain carries TRDV1 and TRDJ1; TRDD3 aligns across 8 bases. Germline CDR1 TSWWSYY, CDR2 QGS. The CDR3 is made up of 15 amino acids. This CDR3 is CALGSVLGASDKPIF. The CDR3 bases are TGTGCTCTTGGGAGTGTACTGGGGGCCTCCGATAAACCCATCTTT.

This clone was observed a few times. This DNA's translation and the protein TCRdb lists, from a much larger clone, do not match at residue 15, likely due to a read error; the protein shown is translated from the DNA. The rearrangement joins TRDV1 to TRDJ2; 10 bases match TRDD3. The germline V gene has CDR1 TSWWSYY and CDR2 QGS. This CDR3 is built from 20 residues. CDR3 nucleotide sequence: TGTGCTCTTGGGGAACGTATCCTGCGGGGGATACGAAGTTTGGCAGCACAACTCTTCTTT. Translated: CALGERILRGIRSLAAQLFF.

This clone was seen a handful of times. A much larger clonotype is one base distant, so this may be a read error. The CDR3 bases are TGTGCCTGTGACACCGGTAGAGTTTTAGGGATACGCACCGATAAACTCACCTTT. This codes for CACDTGRVLGIRTDKLTF. V is TRDV2 and J is TRDJ1, with TRDD3 matching 8 bases. Germline CDR1 reads GEAIGNYY; CDR2 reads EKD. This CDR3 region has 18 residues.

The chain combines TRDV1 with TRDJ1; 13 bases line up with TRDD3. This CDR3 has 17 residues. V shed 0 bases, J shed 2 bases, and the junction held 3 bases outside the gene matches. CDR1 is TSWWSYY, CDR2 QGS, per germline. CDR3 protein: CALGELTGGYGTDKLIF. Here the CDR3 DNA reads TGTGCTCTTGGGGAACTTACTGGGGGATACGGAACCGATAAACTCATCTTT.

This clone has only a few counts. This may be a read error: a much more frequent sequence differs by one nucleotide. The genes are TRDV3 and TRDJ2; D is uncertain. Germline loops: CDR1 TVYSNPD, CDR2 GDNSRS (reference sequence). V was trimmed by 3 bases and J by 8 bases, leaving 16 bases between them. This CDR3 comprises 13 residues. CDR3 in DNA: TGTGCCTTCAAAGGCGATTCGACCGCACAACTCTTCTTT. Translating it yields CAFKGDSTAQLFF.

This clone turned up a few times. Since a much larger clone is just one base distant, this may be a read error. The genes are TRDV2 and TRDJ3, with 12 positions matching TRDD3. Germline V gene data show CDR1 as GEAIGNYY and CDR2 as EKD. The CDR3 extends over 21 amino acids. CDR3 protein: CARDTRDWGIPYSWDTRQMFF. CDR3 in DNA: TGTGCCCGTGACACCCGGGACTGGGGGATACCCTACTCCTGGGACACCCGACAGATGTTTTTC.

Points on this clone: Germline and junction disagree at one end, which may indicate a read error. Other nucleotide sequences from this sample produce the same CDR3. The rearrangement uses TRDV1 and TRDJ2; D might be TRDD2 (9 bases). CDR3 length: 19 residues. Germline CDR1 reads TSWWSYY; CDR2 reads QGS. CDR3 sequence reads: CALGHLPTTGGTKTAQLFF. The CDR3 DNA is TGTGCTCTTGGGCACCTTCCTACTACTGGGGGGACAAAGACAGCGCAACTCTTCTTT.

To note about this clone: The protein TCRdb lists belongs to a much larger clone and differs from this DNA's translation at residue 6, which points to a read error; the protein shown is made from the DNA. This chain uses TRDV1 with TRDJ1; 11 bases align to TRDD3. V shed 1 base, J shed 0 bases, and the junction held 10 bases outside the gene matches. The CDR3 runs to 19 residues. Germline V gene sequence: CDR1 TSWWSYY, CDR2 QGS. CDR3: CALGEPLLGDRGYTDKLIF. The CDR3 DNA follows: TGTGCTCTTGGGGAACCCCTACTGGGGGATAGGGGATACACCGATAAACTCATCTTT.

This clone has a handful of counts. The junction shows a germline mismatch at one end, possibly a read error. The sample holds other DNA sequences that translate to the same CDR3. This sequence joins TRDV1 and TRDJ1; D might be TRDD3 (5 bases). In germline, CDR1 is TSWWSYY, CDR2 QGS. The CDR3 length is 16 residues. CDR3 in amino acids: CALGEQTAQLVDKLIF. The CDR3 DNA reads as TGTGCCCTTGGGGAACAAACGGCCCAACTAGTCGATAAACTCATCTTT.

Points on this clone: The protein given by TCRdb reflects a much larger clone and differs at residue 3 from this DNA's translation, likely from a read error; the protein shown is the DNA's translation. The chain recombines TRDV2 with TRDJ1; possible D gene TRDD3, 6 bases. This CDR3 has 18 residues. CDR1 and CDR2 (germline): GEAIGNYY, EKD. The CDR3 protein is CARDPYVVRGKNTDKLIF. CDR3 bases: TGTGCCCGTGACCCCTACGTCGTTCGGGGGAAAAACACCGATAAACTCATCTTT.

In this sample, this clone turned up a few times. A read error likely explains why the TCRdb protein, taken from a much larger clone, differs from this DNA's translation at residue 3; the protein shown is translated from the DNA. V and J are TRDV2 and TRDJ1; TRDD3 matches at 7 bases. In the absence of a J gene in TCRdb, the DNA was matched to germline to assign it here. Germline V gene sequence: CDR1 GEAIGNYY, CDR2 EKD. The CDR3 is made up of 19 amino acids. CDR3 loop: CARDTKGPYWGLYTDKLIF. The CDR3 DNA reads as TGTGCCCGTGACACGAAGGGGCCCTACTGGGGATTGTACACCGATAAACTCATCTTT.

Of note for this clone: TCRdb and the translated DNA give different amino acids at residue 6; the protein presented here is the one translated from the DNA. The genes are TRDV1 and TRDJ1; D possibly corresponds to TRDD3 (6 bases). V lost 1 base to trimming and J lost 5 bases, with 23 bases between them. CDR1 is TSWWSYY, CDR2 QGS, per germline. The CDR3 length is 18 residues. The CDR3 DNA reads TGTGCTCTTGGGGAACCAGGGCCTATTGGGGGGCCCGGGGATAAACTCATCTTT. It specifies CALGEPGPIGGPGDKLIF.

A note on this clone: Other DNA sequences from this sample encode an identical CDR3 as well. The chain carries TRDV1 and TRDJ1; 10 bases are a match to TRDD3. Germline V CDR1 and CDR2: TSWWSYY, QGS. V gave up 0 bases and J gave up 11 bases; unmatched junction bases: 18. This CDR3 has 18 residues. The CDR3 spells CALGELRYGLGDQGGLIF. CDR3 nucleotide sequence: TGTGCTCTTGGGGAACTTCGCTACGGACTGGGGGATCAAGGCGGTCTCATCTTT.

This clone is medium-sized (0.01 to 0.1%) by share. The chain employs TRDV1 and TRDJ1, with 9 bases aligning to TRDD3. The CDR3 loop spans 15 amino acids. Germline loops: CDR1 TSWWSYY, CDR2 QGS. V lost 4 bases to trimming and J lost 3 bases; unmatched junction nucleotides: 6. The DNA for the CDR3 is TGTGCTCTTGGGGGACCCCGGGGGATACCCGATAAACTCATCTTT. Its protein is CALGGPRGIPDKLIF.

This clone was found a few times. The genes are TRDV1 and TRDJ1, with a tentative D call TRDD3 (6 bases). Trimming took off 4 bases at V and 4 bases at J, with 31 bases between the two ends. The CDR3 loop spans 20 amino acids. Germline V gives CDR1 TSWWSYY, CDR2 QGS. Here the CDR3 reads CALGGHLGRILGGFCDKLIF. In nucleotides, the CDR3 is TGTGCTCTTGGGGGACATCTGGGGAGGATCCTGGGAGGCTTTTGCGATAAACTCATCTTT.

Note on this clone: TCRdb lists the protein of a much larger clone for this DNA, which differs at residue 3, so this is likely a read error; the protein given here is translated from the DNA itself. The J gene is TRDJ3, the V gene TRDV2; 13 positions match TRDD3. Germline V CDR1 and CDR2: GEAIGNYY, EKD. This CDR3 has 18 residues. CDR3 sequence (DNA): TGTGCCCGTGACACGGGACTGGGGGATACGCGGCACACCCGACAGATGTTTTTC. It specifies CARDTGLGDTRHTRQMFF.

This clone was observed a handful of times. At residue 14, TCRdb's protein disagrees with the DNA translation; the protein shown here derives from the DNA. The genes are TRDV2 and TRDJ1; 13 bases map to TRDD3. Germline CDR1 is GEAIGNYY and CDR2 is EKD. The CDR3 loop spans 19 amino acids. V lost 4 bases and J lost 3; bases outside the gene matches: 16. The CDR3 loop reads CACDDFTTGGYENADKLIF. The DNA for the CDR3 is TGTGCCTGTGATGACTTTACTACTGGGGGATACGAGAACGCCGATAAACTCATCTTT.

With respect to this clone: The protein TCRdb lists belongs to a much larger clone and differs from this DNA's translation at residue 5, which points to a read error; the protein shown is made from the DNA. This chain uses TRDV1 with TRDJ1; 10 positions match TRDD3. Per the germline V gene, CDR1 is TSWWSYY and CDR2 is QGS. This CDR3 has 17 amino acids. V shed 4 bases, J shed 0 bases, and the junction held 8 bases outside the gene matches. CDR3 sequence (DNA): TGTGCTCTTGGGGGGTACTGGGGGATTCCCTACACCGATAAACTCATCTTT. Translated, it gives CALGGYWGIPYTDKLIF.

Judged by abundance, this clone is medium-sized (0.01 to 0.1%). This chain uses TRDV1 with TRDJ1; TRDD3 matches 9 bases. Germline V gene sequence: CDR1 TSWWSYY, CDR2 QGS. The CDR3 has 24 residues. Trimming took 4 bases from V and 4 from J; bases not matched to a gene: 34. The CDR3 DNA reads TGTGCTCTTGGGGCCTCGGCCTCGTCTCGAAAGGGGATACGGGTCTCATCGAGGTGCGATAAACTCATCTTT. Its protein product is CALGASASSRKGIRVSSRCDKLIF.

Regarding this clone: Compared with germline, one end of the junction differs, possibly owing to a read error. J is TRDJ1 and V is TRDV3; 7 nucleotides match TRDD3. The CDR3 extends over 20 amino acids. In germline, CDR1 is TVYSNPD, CDR2 GDNSRS (reference sequence). CDR3: CSFSNYLGYWGRRYTDKLIF. DNA for the CDR3: TGTTCCTTTAGTAACTACCTAGGGTACTGGGGTAGAAGGTACACCGATAAACTCATCTTT. The complete variable domain, with remaining parts taken from reference TRDV3 and TRDJ1, reads CDKVTQSSPDQTVASGSEVVLLCTYDTVYSNPDLFWYRIRPDYSFQFVFYGDNSRSEGADFTQGRFSVKHILTQKAFHLVISPVRTEDSATYYCSFSNYLGYWGRRYTDKLIFGKGTRVTVEP.

About this clone: At the DNA level, this CDR3 is encoded by other sequences in the same sample as well. The chain links TRDV2 to TRDJ1; no clear D. The germline V gene has CDR1 GEAIGNYY and CDR2 EKD. Trimming removed 1 base from V and 5 bases from J, with 19 bases in between. The CDR3 totals 16 residues. CDR3: CACDTAGLSRTDKLIF. The CDR3 region has the DNA TGTGCCTGTGACACAGCTGGTCTTAGTAGGACTGATAAACTCATCTTT.

This clone rates as medium-sized. The V and J genes are TRDV2 and TRDJ3; TRDD3 matches at 11 bases. After removal of 0 bases from V and 2 bases from J, the junction contained 5 bases not matched to a gene. Germline V gene data show CDR1 as GEAIGNYY and CDR2 as EKD. The CDR3 is made up of 19 amino acids. The DNA for the CDR3 is TGTGCCTGTGACACCGTTAACTGGGGGATAGCCTGGGACACCCGACAGATGTTTTTC. Protein product: CACDTVNWGIAWDTRQMFF.